The 20 T cell receptor beta chains below were found in one sample sequenced in a study. In TCRdb, the RT-PCR reads were re-called with MiXCR into one record per CDR3 protein. The data contain hundreds of thousands of distinct CDR3 sequences, 14% of them seen just once; the ten biggest clones take up 3.6%. The specimen was memory CD4+ T cells from blood. These receptors were obtained from a female donor in good health, serving as a healthy control.

Only a few counts were recorded for this clonotype. V and J are TRBV7-6 and TRBJ2-7, with TRBD1 identical over 10 bases. V lost 5 bases, J lost 6 bases, and 7 bases stayed unmatched. The CDR3 covers 14 residues. The germline CDR1 and CDR2 sequences are SGHVS and FNYEAQ. CDR3 amino acids: CASSPGTGEREQYF. CDR3 in DNA: TGTGCCAGCAGCCCCGGGACAGGGGAGCGCGAGCAGTACTTC.

This chain joins TRBV28 and TRBJ2-7; D is undetermined. Germline CDR1 and CDR2: MDHEN and SYDVKM. This CDR3 region has 15 residues. The V gene lost 7 bases and the J gene lost 0 bases, with 16 bases spanning the gap. The DNA for the CDR3 is TGTGCCAGCACGGCCCCGTTTGGTCTCTCCTACGAGCAGTACTTC. Its protein is CASTAPFGLSYEQYF.

This clonotype was detected many times. V and J are TRBV5-1 and TRBJ1-4; 11 nucleotides align to TRBD1. With 4 bases clipped from V and 13 bases from J, the junction kept 6 bases outside the gene matches. Germline CDR1 and CDR2: SGHRS and YFSETQ. The CDR3 sequence is 13 residues long. The CDR3 DNA is TGCGCCAGCAGCCTGGGACAGGGGGAAGGACTGTTTTTT. This sequence encodes CASSLGQGEGLFF.

This clonotype was observed many times. The chain has TRBV9 and TRBJ2-1, with TRBD2 matching 11 bases. The V and J ends lost 3 bases and 7 bases, in that order; junction bases with no gene match: 3. Germline values: CDR1 SGDLS, CDR2 YYNGEE. The CDR3 totals 14 residues. This chain's CDR3 is CASSDPSGGNEQFF. As DNA, the CDR3 is TGTGCCAGCAGCGACCCTAGCGGGGGGAATGAGCAGTTCTTC.

This clonotype was found a few times. This rearrangement joins TRBV6-1 to TRBJ2-2, with TRBD1 matching 8 bases. The CDR3 covers 13 residues. In germline, CDR1 is MNHNS, CDR2 SASEGT. The trim removed 6 bases at V and 7 bases at J, leaving 4 bases unmatched. CDR3 DNA sequence: TGTGCCAGCAGAAACACAGGGGGCGGGGAGCTGTTTTTT. This codes for CASRNTGGGELFF.

This chain uses TRBV12-3 or TRBV12-4 with TRBJ2-6, with no clear D. The germline V and J ends were trimmed by 2 bases and 0 bases, with 8 bases remaining between them. The CDR3 runs to 16 residues. The CDR3 region has the DNA TGTGCCAGCAGTTTATCACACTCCTCTGGGGCCAACGTCCTGACTTTC. It specifies CASSLSHSSGANVLTF.

This clonotype was detected many times. J is TRBJ2-3 and V is TRBV6-5, with D tentatively TRBD1 (6 bases). The CDR3 loop spans 13 amino acids. Germline V lookup: CDR1 MNHEY, CDR2 SVGAGI. Trimming stripped 2 bases from V and 8 bases from J, with 11 bases between. The CDR3 here is CASSYLGAPTQYF. CDR3 nucleotide sequence: TGTGCCAGCAGTTACCTGGGGGCACCTACGCAGTATTTT.

This clonotype has at least ten counts. The chain couples TRBV7-6 to TRBJ2-3; the match to TRBD2 covers 9 bases. The CDR3 totals 17 residues. V shed 5 bases and J 3 bases; nucleotides not matched to a gene: 12. Germline lookup yields CDR1 SGHVS and CDR2 FNYEAQ. The CDR3 DNA reads TGTGCCAGCAGCCGGGTCGGCGGGAGGGCAAGGACAGATACGCAGTATTTT. It codes for CASSRVGGRARTDTQYF.

This clonotype was observed at least ten times. CDR3 residues: CSVTGAYEQYF. In DNA form, the CDR3 reads TGCAGCGTGACTGGGGCCTACGAGCAGTACTTC. This chain uses TRBV29-1 with TRBJ2-7; no definite D call. Germline V gene lookup returns CDR1 SQVTM and CDR2 ANQGSEA. The germline V and J ends were trimmed by 6 bases and 2 bases, with 8 bases remaining between them. The CDR3 extends over 11 amino acids.

This clonotype turned up a few times. The chain couples TRBV9 to TRBJ2-2, with TRBD2 identical over 14 bases. CDR1 and CDR2 from the germline V gene are SGDLS and YYNGEE. The CDR3 runs 20 residues. Unmatched junction bases numbered 13, after V lost 2 bases and J lost 4 bases. CDR3 amino acids: CASSVSARTSGGPSTGELFF. The CDR3 coding sequence is TGTGCCAGCAGCGTTAGTGCCCGGACTAGCGGGGGGCCAAGCACCGGGGAGCTGTTTTTT.

This clonotype was found a few times. The chain uses TRBV27 and TRBJ2-2; TRBD2 is a possible D gene (5 bases). CDR3 length: 14 residues. CDR1 MNHEY and CDR2 SMNVEV come from the germline V gene (reference sequence). V was cut by 8 bases and J by 3 bases, with 13 bases left in between. CDR3 amino acids: CASHPREDTGELFF. The CDR3 nucleotides read TGTGCCAGCCACCCCCGGGAAGACACCGGGGAGCTGTTTTTT.

The chain carries TRBV5-1 and TRBJ1-2; TRBD1 might be the D (5 bases). V was cut by 4 bases and J by 4 bases, with 14 bases left in between. CDR3 length: 14 residues. Germline V gene data show CDR1 as SGHRS and CDR2 as YFSETQ. Here the CDR3 DNA reads TGCGCCAGCAGCCCGGGACCCCCCTCCTATGGCTACACCTTC. The encoded protein is CASSPGPPSYGYTF. The full variable domain, in which reference TRBV5-1 and TRBJ1-2 provide the parts outside the CDR3, is KAGVTQTPRYLIKTRGQQVTLSCSPISGHRSVSWYQQTPGQGLQFLFEYFSETQRNKGNFPGRFSGRQFSNSRSEMNVSTLELGDSALYLCASSPGPPSYGYTFGSGTRLTVV.

This clonotype was seen a handful of times. The chain employs TRBV7-2 and TRBJ1-3; 7 nucleotides match TRBD1. Trimming took 5 bases from V and 7 from J; bases not matched to a gene: 11. Germline V lookup: CDR1 SGHTA, CDR2 FQGNSA. The CDR3 totals 15 residues. Written as DNA, the CDR3 is TGTGCCAGCAGCGCCCGGACAGGCTCTGTGAACACCATATATTTT. Protein: CASSARTGSVNTIYF.

The genes are TRBV5-5 and TRBJ1-6; weak D call: TRBD1 (5 bases). The germline V and J ends were trimmed by 0 bases and 10 bases, with 17 bases remaining between them. The CDR3 length is 16 residues. Looked up from germline, CDR1 is SGHKS and CDR2 is YYEKEE (reference sequence). In nucleotides, the CDR3 is TGTGCCAGCAGCTTGGAGGTATCGGGGGGGGACTCACCCCTCCACTTT. It is translated as CASSLEVSGGDSPLHF. Filled out from reference TRBV5-5 and TRBJ1-6, the complete variable domain reads DAGVTQSPTHLIKTRGQQVTLRCSPISGHKSVSWYQQVLGQGPQFIFQYYEKEERGRGNFPDRFSARQFPNYSSELNVNALLLGDSALYLCASSLEVSGGDSPLHFGNGTRLTVT.

This clonotype occurred a few times. V usage is TRBV5-1 and J usage is TRBJ1-2, with 7 bases matching TRBD1. Per germline, CDR1 SGHRS and CDR2 YFSETQ. Germline trimming cut 0 bases from V and 4 bases from J; bases unmatched to any gene: 9. The CDR3 is 16 residues long. The DNA for the CDR3 is TGCGCCAGCAGCTTGGATCGACAGGGAGATGGCTATGGCTACACCTTC. It translates to CASSLDRQGDGYGYTF.

This clonotype appeared a few times. The chain employs TRBV27 and TRBJ1-1; maybe TRBD1 (6 bases). Deletions cut 7 bases from V and 1 base from J, with 13 bases between. The CDR3 spans 14 residues. In germline, CDR1 is MNHEY, CDR2 SMNVEV (reference sequence). The CDR3 loop is CASTGDRRNTEAFF. As DNA, the CDR3 is TGTGCCAGCACCGGAGACAGGCGGAACACTGAAGCTTTCTTT.

The chain joins TRBV5-1 to TRBJ1-3; 10 bases line up with TRBD1. CDR1 is SGHRS, CDR2 YFSETQ, per germline. The CDR3 runs 18 residues. V was clipped by 0 bases and J by 1 base; unmatched bases: 7. This CDR3 reads CASSLVYGTGDSGNTIYF. In DNA, the CDR3 is TGCGCCAGCAGCTTGGTATATGGGACAGGGGATTCTGGAAACACCATATATTTT.

This clonotype was counted many times. The J gene is TRBJ2-5, the V gene TRBV20-1; D might be TRBD1 (5 bases). The germline V gene encodes CDR1 DFQATT and CDR2 SNEGSKA (reference sequence). V was cut by 0 bases and J by 5 bases, with 16 bases left in between. The CDR3 sequence is 15 residues long. This CDR3 reads CSARDSRGGGETQYF. CDR3 in DNA: TGCAGTGCTAGAGATTCAAGGGGCGGTGGGGAGACCCAGTACTTC.

Remarks on this clonotype: Just one base apart from a much larger clone, this may be a read error. In DNA form, the CDR3 reads TGTGCCAGCAGCTTACTAGCGGGAGTAGAGACCCAGTACTTC. Protein: CASSLLAGVETQYF. V is TRBV7-8 and J is TRBJ2-5, with 10 nucleotides matching TRBD2. The CDR3 has 14 amino acids. The V gene end was trimmed by 2 bases and the J gene end by 4 bases; junction bases not matched to a gene: 1. The V gene's germline CDR1 is SGHVS and CDR2 FQNEAQ.

This clonotype was found a few times. The J gene is TRBJ1-6, the V gene TRBV2, with unresolved D. Per germline, CDR1 SNHLY and CDR2 FYNNEI. V lost 6 bases, J lost 8 bases, and 14 bases lay in between. The CDR3 is 14 amino acids. CDR3 nucleotide sequence: TGTGCCAGCAGGAGGAGGGTTAAGGATTCACCCCTCCACTTT. Translated: CASRRRVKDSPLHF.